These 24 T cell receptor beta chains were all obtained from the same sample, sequenced in a study of blood T cell repertoires in COVID-19. Clones were read by immunoSEQ multiplex PCR, and TCRdb kept only the in-frame ones, dropping some. The sample lists roughly 200,000 clones, 75% to 90% seen once, with roughly 8.2% in the top ten. Sequencing input: peripheral blood. These receptor sequences come from a woman aged 55-69 years with acute or convalescent COVID-19.

This clone was counted a single time. The chain uses TRBV30 and TRBJ1-2; possibly TRBD1 for D (6 bases). The V gene's germline CDR1 is GTSNPN and CDR2 SVGIG (reference sequence). Trimming removed 8 bases from V and 2 bases from J, with 21 bases in between. This CDR3 has 15 residues. The CDR3 DNA sequence: TGTGCCGGTTATCCCCACAGGGTAGTCAACTATGGCTACACCTTC. This gives the protein CAGYPHRVVNYGYTF. The full variable domain, rest sourced from reference TRBV30 and TRBJ1-2, is SQTIHQWPATLVQPVGSPLSLECTVEGTSNPNLYWYRQAAGRGLQLLFYSVGIGQISSEVPQNLSASRPQDRQFILSSKKLLLSDSGFYLCAGYPHRVVNYGYTFGSGTRLTVV.

CDR3 DNA sequence: TGTGCCAGCTCAGGAGACAGGGGGCTTGGAAACATTCAGTACTTC. Its translation is CASSGDRGLGNIQYF. This sequence joins TRBV3-1 (or the pseudogene TRBV3-2) and TRBJ2-4, with 10 nucleotides matching TRBD1. The CDR3 is made up of 15 amino acids. Germline CDR1 LGHDT, CDR2 YNNKEL (reference sequence). Trimming removed 8 bases from V and 6 bases from J; junction bases left unmatched: 10.

The chain employs TRBV14 and TRBJ2-1, with 8 positions matching TRBD2. V lost 3 bases, J lost 3 bases, and 7 bases stayed unmatched. This CDR3 region has 16 residues. CDR1 SGHDN and CDR2 FVKESK come from the germline V gene. The CDR3 protein is CASSHGRLAFYNEQFF. Here the CDR3 DNA reads TGTGCCAGCAGCCATGGGAGACTAGCGTTCTACAATGAGCAGTTCTTC.

This chain joins TRBV27 and TRBJ1-2; possible D gene TRBD1, 5 bases. CDR1 and CDR2 from the germline V gene are MNHEY and SMNVEV (reference sequence). The germline V and J ends were trimmed by 3 bases and 2 bases, with 10 bases remaining between them. The CDR3 is 14 amino acids. DNA of the CDR3: TGTGCCAGCAGTTTCTCGGACACAAACTATGGCTACACCTTC. Protein: CASSFSDTNYGYTF.

The chain employs TRBV5-1 and TRBJ2-7; D is possibly TRBD2 (5 bases). CDR1 SGHRS and CDR2 YFSETQ come from the germline V gene. V dropped 0 bases and J dropped 3 bases, with 7 bases sitting between them. The CDR3 is 13 amino acids. CDR3 coding DNA: TGCGCCAGCAGCTTGGTCGGGGACTACGAGCAGTACGTC. Its translation: CASSLVGDYEQYV.

The chain has TRBV5-6 and TRBJ1-2; D remains unclear. The germline V and J ends were trimmed by 0 bases and 4 bases, with 13 bases remaining between them. The length of the CDR3 is 15 residues. CDR1 is SGHDT, CDR2 YYEEEE, per germline. The CDR3 coding sequence is TGTGCCAGCAGCTTGGGGCGGACCGGACTCTATGGCTACACCTTC. The encoded protein is CASSLGRTGLYGYTF. Combining the CDR3 with reference TRBV5-6 and TRBJ1-2 gives the whole variable domain DAGVTQSPTHLIKTRGQQVTLRCSPKSGHDTVSWYQQALGQGPQFIFQYYEEEERQRGNFPDRFSGHQFPNYSSELNVNALLLGDSALYLCASSLGRTGLYGYTFGSGTRLTVV.

The chain joins TRBV3-1 (or the pseudogene TRBV3-2) to TRBJ1-2; 9 bases fit TRBD1. Per the germline V gene, CDR1 is LGHDT and CDR2 is YNNKEL (reference sequence). V lost 3 bases and J lost 8; bases outside the gene matches: 13. The CDR3 consists of 16 residues. CDR3 in DNA: TGTGCCAGCAGCCAGGGAGGGACAGGGTCCCAAGGGGGCTACACCTTC. Its protein is CASSQGGTGSQGGYTF.

The genes are TRBV7-8 and TRBJ2-2; possible D gene TRBD1, 5 bases. Germline lookup yields CDR1 SGHVS and CDR2 FQNEAQ. The CDR3 extends over 15 amino acids. Trimming took off 4 bases at V and 0 bases at J, with 9 bases between the two ends. The CDR3 region has the DNA TGTGCCAGCAGCTCGGCAGGGCCGAACACCGGGGAGCTGTTTTTT. This gives the protein CASSSAGPNTGELFF.

This clone was detected a few times. This chain uses TRBV5-1 with TRBJ2-3; 13 nucleotides align to TRBD2. The CDR3 runs to 21 residues. Germline trimming cut 1 base from V and 0 bases from J; bases unmatched to any gene: 14. From germline, CDR1 is SGHRS and CDR2 YFSETQ. The CDR3 nucleotides are TGCGCCAGCAGCTTGACAGGGGGAGGACTAGCGGGAGCGTCTAGCACAGATACGCAGTATTTT. This translates into CASSLTGGGLAGASSTDTQYF. The full variable domain, with the rest looked up from reference TRBV5-1 and TRBJ2-3, is KAGVTQTPRYLIKTRGQQVTLSCSPISGHRSVSWYQQTPGQGLQFLFEYFSETQRNKGNFPGRFSGRQFSNSRSEMNVSTLELGDSALYLCASSLTGGGLAGASSTDTQYFGPGTRLTVL.

This sequence joins TRBV6-5 and TRBJ2-7, with 8 bases lining up with TRBD1. The V segment lost 5 bases and the J segment 3 bases; nucleotides outside the gene matches: 6. In germline, CDR1 is MNHEY, CDR2 SVGAGI. The CDR3 is 14 amino acids. The CDR3 region is CASSRTGFVYEQYV. CDR3 bases: TGTGCCAGCAGTAGGACAGGGTTCGTCTACGAGCAGTACGTC.

This clone was observed a few times. The chain combines TRBV28 with TRBJ1-1; 7 bases are shared with TRBD1. Trimming cost V 5 bases and J 1 base; bases outside gene matches: 10. Germline V gene sequence: CDR1 MDHEN, CDR2 SYDVKM. The CDR3 has 16 residues. CDR3 nucleotide sequence: TGTGCCAGCAGTCTCCCGACAGGGCGGGGGAACACTGAAGCTTTCTTT. This gives the protein CASSLPTGRGNTEAFF.

The CDR3 DNA reads as TGTGCCAGTAGTGCCCGGGACACTGGAAACACCATATATTTT. It is translated as CASSARDTGNTIYF. The gene calls are TRBV19 and TRBJ1-3, with a weak D call TRBD1 (6 bases). The CDR3 has 14 amino acids. Germline V gene data show CDR1 as LNHDA and CDR2 as SQIVND (reference sequence). Trimming took off 5 bases at V and 2 bases at J, with 10 bases between the two ends.

The CDR3 DNA reads as TGTGCCAGTAGTATACAAATGCATCTAGCGGGAGGTCAAGAGACCCAGTACTTC. Its translation is CASSIQMHLAGGQETQYF. The genes are TRBV19 and TRBJ2-5; the match to TRBD2 covers 11 bases. V trimming: 2 bases; J trimming: 2 bases; junction bases outside the gene matches: 10. Germline V gives CDR1 LNHDA, CDR2 SQIVND (reference sequence). This CDR3 is 18 amino acids long.

Here the CDR3 DNA reads TGCAGTCCCTTGGGACTAGTGCGGCAGTTCTTC. Translating gives CSPLGLVRQFF. V and J are TRBV20-1 and TRBJ2-1; 8 bases are shared with TRBD2. The CDR3 extends over 11 amino acids. Germline V gene lookup returns CDR1 DFQATT and CDR2 SNEGSKA (reference sequence). V gave up 8 bases and J gave up 12 bases; unmatched junction bases: 9.

The V and J genes are TRBV5-1 and TRBJ2-1; a weak D match, TRBD1 (6 bases). The length of the CDR3 is 15 residues. Deletions cut 1 base from V and 11 bases from J, with 19 bases between. CDR1 is SGHRS and CDR2 is YFSETQ in the germline V gene. The CDR3 DNA is TGCGCCAGCAGCTTGTGGTCTGGGGGCGGAGTACAGCAGTTCTTC. It translates to CASSLWSGGGVQQFF.

The chain is built from TRBV12-5 and TRBJ1-2; unclear D gene. V lost 5 bases to trimming and J lost 8 bases, with 12 bases between them. Germline V gives CDR1 LGHNT, CDR2 FRNRAP. The CDR3 length is 12 residues. CDR3 sequence (DNA): TGTGCTAGTGGTGGCCCGCGAGGAGGCTACACCTTC. This codes for CASGGPRGGYTF.

The chain has TRBV9 and TRBJ1-1; 7 nucleotides align to TRBD1. The V gene end was trimmed by 4 bases and the J gene end by 0 bases; junction bases not matched to a gene: 6. The CDR3 spans 15 residues. CDR1 is SGDLS and CDR2 is YYNGEE in the germline V gene. CDR3 amino acids: CASSRRQGMNTEAFF. The CDR3 DNA reads TGTGCCAGCAGCCGGAGACAGGGAATGAACACTGAAGCTTTCTTT.

The chain employs TRBV6-5 and TRBJ1-1, with D possibly TRBD1 on 6 matching bases. Trimming stripped 5 bases from V and 1 base from J, with 14 bases between. The germline CDR1 and CDR2 sequences are MNHEY and SVGAGI. CDR3 size: 15 residues. The CDR3 loop is CASSLQGRGNTEAFF. DNA for the CDR3: TGTGCCAGCAGTCTCCAGGGGCGTGGGAACACTGAAGCTTTCTTT.

This chain joins TRBV5-3 and TRBJ1-5, with D perhaps TRBD1 (5 bases). TRBV5-3 is labeled an ORF, and its function is uncertain. Between the trimmed V and J ends, which lost 8 bases and 3 bases, there was a span of 9 bases. This CDR3 has 12 amino acids. The CDR3: CASGGVNQPQHF. CDR3 sequence (DNA): TGTGCCAGTGGAGGGGTCAATCAGCCCCAGCATTTT.

The CDR3, as DNA: TGCAGCGTTGCGGGTTTCTTGGGGAACACTGAAGCTTTCTTT. Amino acids: CSVAGFLGNTEAFF. The rearrangement joins TRBV29-1 to TRBJ1-1; no clear D gene. CDR1 SQVTM and CDR2 ANQGSEA come from the germline V gene. The V and J ends lost 4 bases and 1 base respectively, with 13 bases between them. This CDR3 is 14 amino acids long.

V gene TRBV9 combines with J gene TRBJ1-3; D unresolved. CDR1 is SGDLS, CDR2 YYNGEE, per germline. The CDR3 spans 17 residues. Deletions cut 1 base from V and 0 bases from J, with 14 bases between. The CDR3 protein is CASSVFVNQVSGNTIYF. CDR3 in DNA: TGTGCCAGCAGCGTATTCGTCAATCAGGTCTCTGGAAACACCATATATTTT.

J is TRBJ2-1 and V is TRBV7-2; a possible D gene is TRBD1 (6 bases). The CDR3 totals 13 residues. The V gene lost 2 bases and the J gene lost 8 bases, with 10 bases spanning the gap. The germline V gene has CDR1 SGHTA and CDR2 FQGNSA. In DNA, the CDR3 is TGTGCCAGCAGCTTATTACAGGGTTATGAGCAGTTCTTC. Translated, it gives CASSLLQGYEQFF.

This clone occurred a few times. The rearrangement links TRBV10-3 to TRBJ2-1; 7 positions agree with TRBD1. The germline V gene has CDR1 ENHRY and CDR2 SYGVKD. CDR3 length equals 18 residues. Trimming cost V 0 bases and J 8 bases; bases outside gene matches: 16. The CDR3 region has the DNA TGTGCCATCAGTGAGTCACGGGATTTAACGGGACAGTTCCATGAGCAGTTCTTC. Translation: CAISESRDLTGQFHEQFF.

This chain joins TRBV3-1 (or the pseudogene TRBV3-2) and TRBJ2-1, with 7 nucleotides matching TRBD1. This CDR3 is built from 12 residues. Per germline, CDR1 LGHDT and CDR2 YNNKEL (reference sequence). With V trimmed by 1 base and J by 11 bases, 2 bases remained unmatched. This CDR3 reads CASSQVGQQQFF. The CDR3 DNA is TGTGCCAGCAGCCAAGTGGGACAGCAGCAGTTCTTC.